Listed below are T cell receptor beta chains from one sample, sequenced in a study of shared clonotypes between healthy human individuals. TCRdb's copy holds only in-frame clones and misses some; the assay was immunoSEQ multiplex PCR. The repertoire holds about 2 million clones, with approximately 94% as singletons. The sample was naive CD8+ T cells sorted from blood. These receptors were obtained from a young man in good health. Both conserved end residues are part of each CDR3. The order of the fields is CDR3 DNA, CDR3 protein, J gene, D gene, clone size, V gene. A D gene is named only where the DNA matches it firmly. Where a row states a size, it is once, few, many or the class of an expanded clone; other rows omit it.

cdr3_nt: TGTGCCATCAGTACAGGGGAAGGATACACCATATATTTT
cdr3_aa: CAISTGEGYTIYF
j_call: TRBJ1-3
d_call: TRBD1
clone_size: -
v_call: TRBV10-3

cdr3_nt: TGTGCCAGCAGCTTAGGGCGGGAGACCCAGTACTTC
cdr3_aa: CASSLGRETQYF
j_call: TRBJ2-5
d_call: -
clone_size: once
v_call: TRBV6-5

cdr3_nt: TGTGCCAGCAGCCCTGGGCCGTTCACAGATACGCAGTATTTT
cdr3_aa: CASSPGPFTDTQYF
j_call: TRBJ2-3
d_call: -
clone_size: -
v_call: TRBV14

cdr3_nt: TGTGCCAGCACCTTTCTTGGGACCCAGTACTTC
cdr3_aa: CASTFLGTQYF
j_call: TRBJ2-5
d_call: -
clone_size: -
v_call: TRBV27

cdr3_nt: TGTGCCAGCAGTTTGGACAGGGATAAGCAGTTCTTC
cdr3_aa: CASSLDRDKQFF
j_call: TRBJ2-1
d_call: TRBD1
clone_size: -
v_call: TRBV6-6

cdr3_nt: TGTGCCAGCCGGGCGGGGGGGAACACTGAAGCTTTCTTT
cdr3_aa: CASRAGGNTEAFF
j_call: TRBJ1-1
d_call: -
clone_size: -
v_call: TRBV6-5

cdr3_nt: TGTGCCAGCAGTGAAGGCGGGGGGGCTTCCTACGAGCAGTACTTC
cdr3_aa: CASSEGGGASYEQYF
j_call: TRBJ2-7
d_call: TRBD2
clone_size: -
v_call: TRBV6-1

cdr3_nt: TGTGCCAGCAGCTTAGAGACGTGGCGAATCTACGAGCAGTACTTC
cdr3_aa: CASSLETWRIYEQYF
j_call: TRBJ2-7
d_call: -
clone_size: -
v_call: TRBV11-2

cdr3_nt: TGTGTGGGACAGGGGGACACCGGGGAGCTGTTTTTT
cdr3_aa: CVGQGDTGELFF
j_call: TRBJ2-2
d_call: TRBD1
clone_size: -
v_call: TRBV10-3

cdr3_nt: TGTGCCAGCAGTTGGGAGCAGTACTTC
cdr3_aa: CASSWEQYF
j_call: TRBJ2-7
d_call: -
clone_size: -
v_call: TRBV27

cdr3_nt: TGCAGCGTTCTCCCGGGAGAGGGTTTTTTTTACTATGGCTACACCTTC
cdr3_aa: CSVLPGEGFFYYGYTF
j_call: TRBJ1-2
d_call: -
clone_size: -
v_call: TRBV29-1

cdr3_nt: TGTGCCAGCAGCGTTACGAGCTCCTACGAGCAGTACTTC
cdr3_aa: CASSVTSSYEQYF
j_call: TRBJ2-7
d_call: -
clone_size: -
v_call: TRBV11-2

cdr3_nt: TGTGCCAGCAGCCAAAACCGGGACCAGCAGTACTTC
cdr3_aa: CASSQNRDQQYF
j_call: TRBJ2-7
d_call: -
clone_size: -
v_call: TRBV13

cdr3_nt: TGTGCCAGCAGCCGGACTCATGACTACGAGCAGTACTTC
cdr3_aa: CASSRTHDYEQYF
j_call: TRBJ2-7
d_call: -
clone_size: -
v_call: TRBV7-8

cdr3_nt: TGTGCCAGCAGTTTATCTGGGGGGGAGTACGAGCAGTACTTC
cdr3_aa: CASSLSGGEYEQYF
j_call: TRBJ2-7
d_call: TRBD2
clone_size: few
v_call: TRBV27

cdr3_nt: TGTGCCAGCAGCTTACCCCCCGCCAGGGGGAACACTGAAGCTTTCTTT
cdr3_aa: CASSLPPARGNTEAFF
j_call: TRBJ1-1
d_call: -
clone_size: -
v_call: TRBV11-2

cdr3_nt: TGTGCCAGCAGTTACGAGGGCCCCCATTCACCCCTCCACTTT
cdr3_aa: CASSYEGPHSPLHF
j_call: TRBJ1-6
d_call: -
clone_size: -
v_call: TRBV6-6

cdr3_nt: TGTGCCACCCTGTTTTCGTGGCGAGAGGTATTAGAGCAGTACTTC
cdr3_aa: CATLFSWREVLEQYF
j_call: TRBJ2-7
d_call: -
clone_size: -
v_call: TRBV6-6

cdr3_nt: TGCGCCAGCAGCGGTACTAGCGGGAGCGGCGGTGAGCAGTTCTTC
cdr3_aa: CASSGTSGSGGEQFF
j_call: TRBJ2-1
d_call: TRBD2
clone_size: -
v_call: TRBV5-1

cdr3_nt: TGTGCCAGCAGCTCCGACGGGTCCAATCAGCCCCAGCATTTT
cdr3_aa: CASSSDGSNQPQHF
j_call: TRBJ1-5
d_call: -
clone_size: -
v_call: TRBV7-9

cdr3_nt: TGCGCCAGCAGCCAAGATCAGTCTCCGGGCTTTGAAGAGACCCAGTACTTC
cdr3_aa: CASSQDQSPGFEETQYF
j_call: TRBJ2-5
d_call: -
clone_size: once
v_call: TRBV4-1

cdr3_nt: TGTGCCAGCAGCTGGGGCAAATTAAACTATGGCTACACCTTC
cdr3_aa: CASSWGKLNYGYTF
j_call: TRBJ1-2
d_call: -
clone_size: -
v_call: TRBV13

cdr3_nt: TGTGCCAGCAGCAAATTGACAGCCCCGAACACTGAAGCTTTCTTT
cdr3_aa: CASSKLTAPNTEAFF
j_call: TRBJ1-1
d_call: -
clone_size: -
v_call: TRBV2

cdr3_nt: TGCGCCAGCAGCCAAGTAGTCGGGCAGCCCCAGCATTTT
cdr3_aa: CASSQVVGQPQHF
j_call: TRBJ1-5
d_call: -
clone_size: -
v_call: TRBV4-3

cdr3_nt: TGTGCCAGCACTTCTGACTCCGCAGGGAGGGAGCAGTTCTTC
cdr3_aa: CASTSDSAGREQFF
j_call: TRBJ2-1
d_call: -
clone_size: -
v_call: TRBV6-1

cdr3_nt: TGTGCCAGCAGCCAAGAGAGTGGGTCTGAAGCTTTCTTT
cdr3_aa: CASSQESGSEAFF
j_call: TRBJ1-1
d_call: -
clone_size: -
v_call: TRBV14

cdr3_nt: TGCGCCAGCAGCCAGGTTTCAGGGGCCGCTCAGCCCCAGCATTTT
cdr3_aa: CASSQVSGAAQPQHF
j_call: TRBJ1-5
d_call: -
clone_size: -
v_call: TRBV4-1

cdr3_nt: TGTGCCAGCAGCGTAGGAGCGGGGGGGAACCTAATCACAGATACGCAGTATTTT
cdr3_aa: CASSVGAGGNLITDTQYF
j_call: TRBJ2-3
d_call: TRBD2
clone_size: once
v_call: TRBV9

cdr3_nt: TGTGCCAGCAGCTTGGTACCCCAAGAGCAGTACTTC
cdr3_aa: CASSLVPQEQYF
j_call: TRBJ2-7
d_call: -
clone_size: -
v_call: TRBV5-6

cdr3_nt: TGTGCCAGTAGTATCGTATTGGGGGACTATGGCTACACCTTC
cdr3_aa: CASSIVLGDYGYTF
j_call: TRBJ1-2
d_call: -
clone_size: -
v_call: TRBV19

cdr3_nt: TGTGCCATCAGTGAGTCGTTCTACGAGCAGTACTTC
cdr3_aa: CAISESFYEQYF
j_call: TRBJ2-7
d_call: -
clone_size: -
v_call: TRBV10-3

cdr3_nt: TGTGCCAGCAGCTTAGAAGATACGCAGTATTTT
cdr3_aa: CASSLEDTQYF
j_call: TRBJ2-3
d_call: -
clone_size: -
v_call: TRBV7-8

cdr3_nt: TGTGCCAGTAGTGTCACCGGAGACAGGGTGGGCGGCTACACCTTC
cdr3_aa: CASSVTGDRVGGYTF
j_call: TRBJ1-2
d_call: TRBD1
clone_size: -
v_call: TRBV19

cdr3_nt: TGTGCAGACCGACAGGGGGTTTACACTGAAGCTTTCTTT
cdr3_aa: CADRQGVYTEAFF
j_call: TRBJ1-1
d_call: TRBD1
clone_size: -
v_call: TRBV2

cdr3_nt: TGTGCCAGCAGCCTGCTAGTCTCCTACAATGAGCAGTTCTTC
cdr3_aa: CASSLLVSYNEQFF
j_call: TRBJ2-1
d_call: -
clone_size: -
v_call: TRBV5-6

cdr3_nt: TGCGCCAGCGGCCAAACTAGACAGGCGGCCTACGAGCAGTACTTC
cdr3_aa: CASGQTRQAAYEQYF
j_call: TRBJ2-7
d_call: -
clone_size: -
v_call: TRBV4-1

cdr3_nt: TGCGCCAGCAGCCCGAAGAAGGGCCCCTACGAGCAGTACTTC
cdr3_aa: CASSPKKGPYEQYF
j_call: TRBJ2-7
d_call: -
clone_size: -
v_call: TRBV4-1

cdr3_nt: TGCGCCAGCAGCCAAAAGATTACGAGCACCTATGGCTACACCTTC
cdr3_aa: CASSQKITSTYGYTF
j_call: TRBJ1-2
d_call: -
clone_size: -
v_call: TRBV4-1

cdr3_nt: TGTGCCAGCAGCCCCTCAGATCAGATCTACGAGCAGTACTTC
cdr3_aa: CASSPSDQIYEQYF
j_call: TRBJ2-7
d_call: -
clone_size: once
v_call: TRBV7-2

cdr3_nt: TGTGCCAGCAGCTTAGGTCCAGGGATGGACACCGGGGAGCTGTTTTTT
cdr3_aa: CASSLGPGMDTGELFF
j_call: TRBJ2-2
d_call: -
clone_size: -
v_call: TRBV13

cdr3_nt: TGTGCCAGCAGCGTAGGACTAGCGGGGGGCCTCCAAGAGACCCAGTACTTC
cdr3_aa: CASSVGLAGGLQETQYF
j_call: TRBJ2-5
d_call: TRBD2
clone_size: -
v_call: TRBV9

cdr3_nt: TGCGCCAGCAGAGCACTCGGGACAGGGATCCAAGAGACCCAGTACTTC
cdr3_aa: CASRALGTGIQETQYF
j_call: TRBJ2-5
d_call: TRBD1
clone_size: -
v_call: TRBV10-1

cdr3_nt: TGTGCCAGCAGCTTAGCCCTTTCCGGGCTCATCGCGGACGAGCAGTACTTC
cdr3_aa: CASSLALSGLIADEQYF
j_call: TRBJ2-7
d_call: -
clone_size: -
v_call: TRBV7-9

cdr3_nt: TGTGCCAGCAGTTGGGAATCAAGTGAGCAGTTCTTC
cdr3_aa: CASSWESSEQFF
j_call: TRBJ2-1
d_call: -
clone_size: -
v_call: TRBV28

cdr3_nt: TGCGCCAGCAGCCTCTCAGGGGACAGGGTGTATAATTCACCCCTCCACTTT
cdr3_aa: CASSLSGDRVYNSPLHF
j_call: TRBJ1-6
d_call: TRBD1
clone_size: -
v_call: TRBV4-1

cdr3_nt: TGTGCCAGCAGGGCATATGAAGCTTTCTTT
cdr3_aa: CASRAYEAFF
j_call: TRBJ1-1
d_call: -
clone_size: -
v_call: TRBV2

cdr3_nt: TGTGCCTGGAGGGGACTAGCGGCCTCCTACGAGCAGTACTTC
cdr3_aa: CAWRGLAASYEQYF
j_call: TRBJ2-7
d_call: TRBD2
clone_size: -
v_call: TRBV30

cdr3_nt: TGTGCCAGCAGCCCAACAGGGGGCGAGGGTACTGAAGCTTTCTTT
cdr3_aa: CASSPTGGEGTEAFF
j_call: TRBJ1-1
d_call: TRBD1
clone_size: -
v_call: TRBV9

cdr3_nt: TGTGCCAGCAGTCCTCAGGGGGTGATTAGCAATCAGCCCCAGCATTTT
cdr3_aa: CASSPQGVISNQPQHF
j_call: TRBJ1-5
d_call: TRBD1
clone_size: -
v_call: TRBV28

cdr3_nt: TGTGCCACCAGCAGAGATGGAAACACCATATATTTT
cdr3_aa: CATSRDGNTIYF
j_call: TRBJ1-3
d_call: -
clone_size: -
v_call: TRBV15

cdr3_nt: TGTGCCAGTAGTATGTCCCCGGGGCTAGGAAATGAGCAGTTCTTC
cdr3_aa: CASSMSPGLGNEQFF
j_call: TRBJ2-1
d_call: -
clone_size: -
v_call: TRBV19

cdr3_nt: TGTGCCAGCAGCGTAGGGGTTTCGGGAGGGGCAGATACGCAGTATTTT
cdr3_aa: CASSVGVSGGADTQYF
j_call: TRBJ2-3
d_call: TRBD2
clone_size: -
v_call: TRBV9

cdr3_nt: TGTGCCAGCAGTCCAAGACAGGGGGATCAGCCCCAGCATTTT
cdr3_aa: CASSPRQGDQPQHF
j_call: TRBJ1-5
d_call: TRBD1
clone_size: -
v_call: TRBV27